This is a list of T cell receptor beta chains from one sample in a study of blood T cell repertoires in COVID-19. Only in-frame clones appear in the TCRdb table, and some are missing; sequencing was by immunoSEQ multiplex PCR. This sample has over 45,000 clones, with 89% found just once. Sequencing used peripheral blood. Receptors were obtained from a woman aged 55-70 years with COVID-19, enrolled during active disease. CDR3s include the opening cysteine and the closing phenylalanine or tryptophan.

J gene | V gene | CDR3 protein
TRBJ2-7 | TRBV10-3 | CAISESGGEQYF
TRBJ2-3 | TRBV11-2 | CASSLDRGRVDTQYF
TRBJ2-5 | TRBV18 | CAGVRTGEETQYF
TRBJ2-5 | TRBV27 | CASCWTGLAGETQYF
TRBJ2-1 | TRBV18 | CASSPTSGDHRIYNEQFF
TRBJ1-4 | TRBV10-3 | CAIHGRINEKLFF
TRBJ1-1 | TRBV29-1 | CSTLGGGEGTEAFF
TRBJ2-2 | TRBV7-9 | CASSSPSVTGELFF
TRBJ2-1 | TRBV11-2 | CASSLYGLAEVNEQFF
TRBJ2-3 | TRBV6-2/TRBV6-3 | CASSTPGVGTDTQYF
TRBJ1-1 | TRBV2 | CASSSRTGKDTEAFF
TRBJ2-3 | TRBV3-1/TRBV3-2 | CASSKGASGKTDTQYF
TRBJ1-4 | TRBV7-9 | CASSRTPGIEEKLFF
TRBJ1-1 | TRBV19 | CASRTGASEAFF
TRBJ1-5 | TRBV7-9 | CASSPGGAQSPQHF
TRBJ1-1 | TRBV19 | CASRAGGTEAFF
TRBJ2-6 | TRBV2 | CASSEMGQGGPGANVLTF
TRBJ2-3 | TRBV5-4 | CASSLMTSGRANTQYF
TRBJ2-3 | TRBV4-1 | CASSQDLAGGTDTQYF
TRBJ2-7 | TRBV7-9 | CASSPNLPGSYEQYF
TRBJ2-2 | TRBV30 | CAWTEPGTGFSGELFF
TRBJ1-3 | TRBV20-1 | CSANDRAGGNTIYF
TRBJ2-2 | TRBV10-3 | CAISETASGVAGDMSGELFF
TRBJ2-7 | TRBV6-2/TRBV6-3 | CASSYSNTGRNEQYF
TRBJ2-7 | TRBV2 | CATKDRVHEQYF
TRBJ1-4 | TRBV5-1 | CASSLAGTGTKLFF
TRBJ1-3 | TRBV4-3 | CASSQDPRGGNTIYF
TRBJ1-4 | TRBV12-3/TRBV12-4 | CASSLATDEKLFF
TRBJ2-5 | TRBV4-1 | CASSPQVDGETQYF
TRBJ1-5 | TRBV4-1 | CASSQDSGRANQPQHF
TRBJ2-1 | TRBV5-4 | CASSLAGAGGIHNEQFF
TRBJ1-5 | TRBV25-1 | CASSPSSLGRGSNF
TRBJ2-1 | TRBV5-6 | CASSATGLAASNEQFF
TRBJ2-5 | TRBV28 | CASTPGQGAQETQYF
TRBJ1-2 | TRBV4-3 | CASSQASGTYNYGYTF
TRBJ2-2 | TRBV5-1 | CASSSGNTGELFF
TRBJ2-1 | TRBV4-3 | CASSPERGGPGEQFF
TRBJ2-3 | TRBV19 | CASSFNPQGADTQYF
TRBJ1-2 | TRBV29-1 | CSVAEPNYGYTF
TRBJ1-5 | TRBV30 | CAWSEGAGNQPQHF
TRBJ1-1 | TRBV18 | CASSPRSGGDTEAFF
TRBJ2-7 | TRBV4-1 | CASSRAGGISYEQYF
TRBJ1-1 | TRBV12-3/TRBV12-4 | CASSLDRGPGAFF
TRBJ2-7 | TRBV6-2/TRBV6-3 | CASSYFGGEQYF
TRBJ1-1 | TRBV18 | CASSSTGVQRNTEAFF
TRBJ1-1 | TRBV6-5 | CASSYQTTGEAFF
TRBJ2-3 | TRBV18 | CASSPSGADTQYF